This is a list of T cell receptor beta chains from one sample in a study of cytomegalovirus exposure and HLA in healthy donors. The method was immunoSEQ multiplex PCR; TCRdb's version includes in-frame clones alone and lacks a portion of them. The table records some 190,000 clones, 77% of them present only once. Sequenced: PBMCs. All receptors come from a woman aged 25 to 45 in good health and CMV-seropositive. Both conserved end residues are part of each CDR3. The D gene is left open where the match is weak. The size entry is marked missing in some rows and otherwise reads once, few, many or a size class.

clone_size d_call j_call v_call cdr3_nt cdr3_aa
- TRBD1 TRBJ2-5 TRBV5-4 TGTGCCAGCAGCCGAGGGGGCTGGGAGACCCAGTACTTC CASSRGGWETQYF
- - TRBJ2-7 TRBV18 TGTGCCAGCTCACCACTGGGAGGCAGGGGGAACTACGAGCAGTACTTC CASSPLGGRGNYEQYF
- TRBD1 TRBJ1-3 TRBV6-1 TGTGCCAGCAGAGGGCAGGGGGCGCCTGGAAACACCATATATTTT CASRGQGAPGNTIYF
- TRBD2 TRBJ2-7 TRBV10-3 TGTGCCATCAGACCGGGACTAGTTAGTAACGAGCAGTACTTC CAIRPGLVSNEQYF
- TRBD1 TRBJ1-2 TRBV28 TGTGCCAGTGCCGGGACAGTCCCACCCACAGGCTACACCTTC CASAGTVPPTGYTF
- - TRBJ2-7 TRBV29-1 TGCAGCGTTATGGCGGCTCCGGTGGGCGAGCAGTACTTC CSVMAAPVGEQYF
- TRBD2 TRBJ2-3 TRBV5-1 TGCGCCAGCAGCTTGGGAGCGGGGGCAGATACGCAGTATTTT CASSLGAGADTQYF
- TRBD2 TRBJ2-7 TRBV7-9 TGTGCCAGCAGCTTTGGTCCTCGGTCTAGCGGGAGCCCTTACGAGCAGTACTTC CASSFGPRSSGSPYEQYF
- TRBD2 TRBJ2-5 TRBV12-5 TGTGCTAGTGGTCTGGGACTAGCGGAGAGGGAGACCCAGTACTTC CASGLGLAERETQYF
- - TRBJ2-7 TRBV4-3 TGCGCCAGCAGCCAAGGTTCCCAAGGAGGCTACGAGCAGTACTTC CASSQGSQGGYEQYF
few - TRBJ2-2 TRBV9 TGTGCCAGCAGCGTAGGTCTATGGGAGGTAGGGCACGGGGAGCTGTTTTTT CASSVGLWEVGHGELFF
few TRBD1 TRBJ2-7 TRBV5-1 TGCGCCAGCAGCCTGGCTGTGACAGGGGGCGAGCAGTACTTC CASSLAVTGGEQYF
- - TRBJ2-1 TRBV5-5 TGTGCCAGCAGCTTTGACGGGGATAGCTCCTACAATGAGCAGTTCTTC CASSFDGDSSYNEQFF
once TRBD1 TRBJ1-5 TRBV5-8 TGTGCCAGCAGCGTTGGTCTAGGGGGCGGTCAGCCCCAGCATTTT CASSVGLGGGQPQHF
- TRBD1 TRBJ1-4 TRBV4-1 TGCGCCAGCAGCCACCTAGGGGGCACTAATGAAAAACTGTTTTTT CASSHLGGTNEKLFF
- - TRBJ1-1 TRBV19 TGTGCCAGTAGTATACAGGGCTTGGGGACTGAAGCTTTCTTT CASSIQGLGTEAFF